Listed here are 29 T cell receptor beta chains from one sample, sequenced in a study of OX40 agonist ivuxolimab in advanced cancers. Sequencing used immunoSEQ multiplex PCR; TCRdb keeps in-frame clones, though not all of them. This sample carries some 70,000 clones, 65% to 90% of them seen once, and the ten largest clones take about 0.75%. Material: CD4+ or CD8+ T cells sorted from blood, obtained in a trial of the OX40 agonist ivuxolimab. These receptors all stem from an adult with an advanced solid tumor such as melanoma, head and neck, liver or kidney cancer.

This chain uses TRBV6-6 with TRBJ2-1; D is possibly TRBD1 (6 bases). This CDR3 has 15 residues. V was clipped by 7 bases and J by 5 bases, with 18 bases between them. Germline CDR1 and CDR2: MNHNY and SVGAGI (reference sequence). The CDR3 spells CASTLTGNKNNEQFF. Here the CDR3 DNA reads TGTGCCAGCACCCTGACAGGTAACAAGAACAATGAGCAGTTCTTC.

The chain joins TRBV10-1 to TRBJ2-3, with 7 bases matching TRBD2. Trimming took 0 bases from V and 9 from J; bases not matched to a gene: 9. Germline assignment: CDR1 WNHNN and CDR2 SYGVQD (reference sequence). This CDR3 has 15 residues. The CDR3 nucleotides read TGCGCCAGCAGTGAGTCGGAGACTAGCAAGTGCACGCAGTATTTT. This encodes CASSESETSKCTQYF.

V and J are TRBV30 and TRBJ1-6, with D possibly TRBD1 on 5 matching bases. This CDR3 region has 12 residues. V lost 1 base and J 10 bases, leaving 8 bases between the germline ends. Germline V lookup: CDR1 GTSNPN, CDR2 SVGIG (reference sequence). CDR3 sequence: CAWSARGSPLHF. CDR3 nucleotide sequence: TGTGCCTGGAGTGCGCGGGGGTCACCCCTCCACTTT. Complete variable domain (other parts from reference TRBV30 and TRBJ1-6): SQTIHQWPATLVQPVGSPLSLECTVEGTSNPNLYWYRQAAGRGLQLLFYSVGIGQISSEVPQNLSASRPQDRQFILSSKKLLLSDSGFYLCAWSARGSPLHFGNGTRLTVT.

This clone was counted between two and nine times. The chain recombines TRBV5-1 with TRBJ1-6; D perhaps matches TRBD1 (5 bases). V was clipped by 4 bases and J by 10 bases, with 12 bases between them. CDR1 and CDR2 from the germline V gene are SGHRS and YFSETQ. The CDR3 runs 13 residues. The CDR3 bases are TGCGCCAGCAGCCTTGGGGGAAGGTCACCCCTCCACTTT. This encodes CASSLGGRSPLHF.

The chain couples TRBV30 to TRBJ1-5; no clear D gene. Germline V gene lookup returns CDR1 GTSNPN and CDR2 SVGIG (reference sequence). The CDR3 runs 14 residues. V was clipped by 0 bases and J by 1 base, with 7 bases between them. CDR3 residues: CAWSVLGSNQPQHF. The CDR3 nucleotides read TGTGCCTGGAGTGTACTCGGAAGCAATCAGCCCCAGCATTTT.

The V and J genes are TRBV11-2 and TRBJ2-7; 9 bases agree with TRBD1. The germline V gene has CDR1 SGHAT and CDR2 FQNNGV. The CDR3 loop spans 15 amino acids. Trimming removed 1 base from V and 4 bases from J; junction bases left unmatched: 5. CDR3 in DNA: TGTGCCAGCAGCTTAGTTGCGACAGGGGGATACGAGCAGTACTTC. Its protein is CASSLVATGGYEQYF. The full variable domain, completed using reference TRBV11-2 and TRBJ2-7, is EAGVAQSPRYKIIEKRQSVAFWCNPISGHATLYWYQQILGQGPKLLIQFQNNGVVDDSQLPKDRFSAERLKGVDSTLKIQPAKLEDSAVYLCASSLVATGGYEQYFGPGTRLTVT.

This rearrangement joins TRBV6-1 to TRBJ1-2; D is unresolved. V shed 2 bases and J shed 5 bases, with 3 bases lying between them. The length of the CDR3 is 11 residues. Germline CDR1 reads MNHNS; CDR2 reads SASEGT. DNA of the CDR3: TGTGCCAGCAGTGAACCGTATGGCTACACCTTC. It specifies CASSEPYGYTF.

The chain links TRBV5-1 to TRBJ1-1; possible D gene TRBD1, 6 bases. Germline CDR1 and CDR2: SGHRS and YFSETQ. V was shortened by 4 bases and J by 11 bases, with 18 bases between the two germline ends. This CDR3 comprises 13 residues. CDR3 in DNA: TGCGCCAGCAGCCCCTGGACAGTCGGTGAGGCTTTCTTT. It yields the protein CASSPWTVGEAFF.

This clone turned up a few times. The chain is built from TRBV7-9 and TRBJ1-1; 8 nucleotides align to TRBD1. Per germline, CDR1 SEHNR and CDR2 FQNEAQ (reference sequence). V trimming: 5 bases; J trimming: 0 bases; junction bases outside the gene matches: 14. The CDR3 covers 18 residues. CDR3 sequence: CASSPSQGALTMNTEAFF. CDR3 sequence (DNA): TGTGCCAGCAGCCCAAGCCAGGGGGCGCTGACTATGAACACTGAAGCTTTCTTT.

J is TRBJ2-7 and V is TRBV4-1; perhaps D is TRBD1 or TRBD2 (5 bases each). V lost 5 bases to trimming and J lost 2 bases, with 16 bases between them. CDR1 MGHRA and CDR2 YSYEKL come from the germline V gene. This CDR3 is 15 amino acids long. The DNA for the CDR3 is TGCGCCAGCAGCGCCCGTCTTGGGGGACCCTACGAGCAGTACTTC. It yields the protein CASSARLGGPYEQYF.

This clone was observed a single time. This chain links TRBV27 with TRBJ2-7; D is possibly TRBD2 (5 bases). Germline CDR1 MNHEY, CDR2 SMNVEV (reference sequence). The CDR3 consists of 14 residues. Trimming stripped 5 bases from V and 3 bases from J, with 14 bases between. DNA of the CDR3: TGTGCCAGCAGTACAAACCGGGAAGGCTACGAGCAGTACTTC. Encoded protein: CASSTNREGYEQYF.

The genes are TRBV18 and TRBJ1-3; tentatively, D is TRBD1 (5 bases). The V and J ends lost 3 bases and 6 bases respectively, with 12 bases between them. Germline-derived CDR1 and CDR2 are KGHSH and LQKENI. The CDR3 is made up of 14 amino acids. As DNA, the CDR3 is TGTGCCAGCTCACCGGGCAGGGAGGAAAACACCATATATTTT. Residues: CASSPGREENTIYF.

This clone is a singleton in its sample. This chain links TRBV18 with TRBJ1-2; 9 positions agree with TRBD1. Germline CDR1 is KGHSH and CDR2 is LQKENI. The CDR3 covers 15 residues. J gave up 6 bases and V 3 bases, and 8 bases lay outside the gene matches. CDR3 sequence (DNA): TGTGCCAGCTCACCCCTTGGACAGGGGAAAGATGGCTACACCTTC. Translating it yields CASSPLGQGKDGYTF.

The CDR3 bases are TGCGCCAGCAGACCGGGACTAGCGGGAGTCGCAGATACGCAGTATTTT. This translates into CASRPGLAGVADTQYF. V gene TRBV5-1 combines with J gene TRBJ2-3; 14 bases fit TRBD2. Germline CDR1 and CDR2: SGHRS and YFSETQ. The CDR3 consists of 16 residues. V was clipped by 5 bases and J by 4 bases; unmatched bases: 6. Using reference TRBV5-1 and TRBJ2-3 for the parts outside the CDR3, the full variable domain is KAGVTQTPRYLIKTRGQQVTLSCSPISGHRSVSWYQQTPGQGLQFLFEYFSETQRNKGNFPGRFSGRQFSNSRSEMNVSTLELGDSALYLCASRPGLAGVADTQYFGPGTRLTVL.

V gene TRBV4-2 combines with J gene TRBJ2-3; 13 nucleotides agree with TRBD2. The CDR3 has 19 amino acids. After removal of 4 bases from V and 0 bases from J, the junction contained 10 bases not matched to a gene. CDR1 is LGHNA and CDR2 is YNFKEQ in the germline V gene. The CDR3 here is CASSPRLAGGPTSTDTQYF. DNA of the CDR3: TGTGCCAGCAGCCCTCGACTAGCGGGAGGTCCGACTAGCACAGATACGCAGTATTTT.

V gene TRBV25-1 combines with J gene TRBJ1-3, with D possibly being TRBD1 (5 bases). CDR1 and CDR2 from the germline V gene are MGHDK and SYGVNS. The CDR3 is 14 amino acids. The V end was cut by 7 bases, the J end by 0 bases, with 10 bases between. In DNA form, the CDR3 reads TGTGCCAGCATGGGACGGAGCTCTGGAAACACCATATATTTT. Translating it yields CASMGRSSGNTIYF.

This clone was observed a handful of times. V gene TRBV5-6 combines with J gene TRBJ2-7; the D gene is possibly TRBD1 (7 bases). CDR1 SGHDT and CDR2 YYEEEE come from the germline V gene. The CDR3 runs 15 residues. Trimming took 4 bases from V and 2 from J, leaving 16 bases between them. The CDR3 coding sequence is TGTGCCAGCAGCCCGTTGGCGGGACAGCCCTACGAGCAGTACTTC. Amino acid sequence: CASSPLAGQPYEQYF.

The V call is TRBV18, the J call TRBJ1-1; TRBD1 is a possible D gene (6 bases). Trimming left V 4 bases short and J 2 bases short, with 11 bases between. Per germline, CDR1 KGHSH and CDR2 LQKENI. The CDR3 is 14 residues long. The CDR3 DNA is TGTGCCAGCTCACGCGGACAGCCAAACACTGAAGCTTTCTTT. Translating gives CASSRGQPNTEAFF.

J is TRBJ1-5 and V is TRBV15; 7 bases are shared with TRBD1. From germline, CDR1 is LNHNV and CDR2 YYDKDF (reference sequence). After removal of 8 bases from V and 7 bases from J, the junction contained 14 bases not matched to a gene. The CDR3 covers 15 residues. CDR3 loop: CATQRGEGAWQPQHF. The CDR3 DNA reads TGTGCCACCCAAAGGGGGGAGGGGGCATGGCAGCCCCAGCATTTT.

This clone showed up just a few times. The chain joins TRBV10-1 to TRBJ2-7; the D call may be TRBD1 or TRBD2 (5 bases each). The CDR3 is made up of 16 amino acids. Trimming removed 4 bases at V and 10 bases at J, with 26 bases between. The V gene's germline CDR1 is WNHNN and CDR2 SYGVQD (reference sequence). CDR3 amino acids: CASSGGTGWEPFVQYF. In DNA form, the CDR3 reads TGCGCCAGCAGTGGAGGGACGGGCTGGGAACCTTTCGTACAGTACTTC.

The CDR3 sequence: CASSLARSSGANVLTF. The CDR3 DNA reads TGTGCCAGCAGCTTAGCCCGGTCCTCTGGGGCCAACGTCCTGACTTTC. The chain employs TRBV7-9 and TRBJ2-6; no clear D. Germline assignment: CDR1 SEHNR and CDR2 FQNEAQ (reference sequence). The V end lost 0 bases, the J end lost 0 bases, and 6 bases lay between the germline ends. The CDR3 spans 16 residues.

The rearrangement joins TRBV15 to TRBJ1-2; D is ambiguous. Deletions cut 1 base from V and 6 bases from J, with 15 bases between. This CDR3 is 15 amino acids long. Looked up from germline, CDR1 is LNHNV and CDR2 is YYDKDF (reference sequence). This CDR3 is CATSRGTVLGNGYTF. The CDR3 nucleotides read TGTGCCACCAGCAGAGGTACAGTGTTAGGAAATGGCTACACCTTC. Drawing the rest from reference TRBV15 and TRBJ1-2, the complete variable domain is DAMVIQNPRYQVTQFGKPVTLSCSQTLNHNVMYWYQQKSSQAPKLLFHYYDKDFNNEADTPDNFQSRRPNTSFCFLDIRSPGLGDTAMYLCATSRGTVLGNGYTFGSGTRLTVV.

The CDR3 sequence is CASSLSGVREDTQYF. The CDR3 DNA reads as TGTGCCAGCAGTCTCTCAGGGGTTCGGGAAGATACGCAGTATTTT. The V and J genes are TRBV28 and TRBJ2-3; D is possibly TRBD1 (6 bases). The CDR3 has 15 residues. CDR1 is MDHEN, CDR2 SYDVKM, per germline. Trimming took 5 bases from V and 5 from J, leaving 17 bases between them. Supplemented by reference TRBV28 and TRBJ2-3, the full variable domain reads DVKVTQSSRYLVKRTGEKVFLECVQDMDHENMFWYRQDPGLGLRLIYFSYDVKMKEKGDIPEGYSVSREKKERFSLILESASTNQTSMYLCASSLSGVREDTQYFGPGTRLTVL.

The rearrangement links TRBV6-4 to TRBJ2-1; tentatively, D is TRBD2 (6 bases). Between the trimmed V and J ends, which lost 10 bases and 0 bases, there was a span of 16 bases. The CDR3 extends over 15 amino acids. Germline CDR1 is MRHNA and CDR2 is SNTAGT. The CDR3 DNA sequence: TGTGCCACCGGACCGGGACTCAGCTCCTACAATGAGCAGTTCTTC. Encoded protein: CATGPGLSSYNEQFF.

J is TRBJ2-7 and V is TRBV5-1, with 8 nucleotides matching TRBD2. Germline trimming cut 0 bases from V and 4 bases from J; bases unmatched to any gene: 3. This CDR3 spans 14 amino acids. Germline V gene lookup returns CDR1 SGHRS and CDR2 YFSETQ. The DNA of the CDR3 is TGCGCCAGCAGCTTGGGTCAGCGGGAGTACGAGCAGTACTTC. Protein sequence: CASSLGQREYEQYF.

The rearrangement uses TRBV7-9 and TRBJ2-6; D ambiguous. The CDR3 has 13 amino acids. The germline CDR1 and CDR2 sequences are SEHNR and FQNEAQ (reference sequence). The V and J ends lost 3 bases and 4 bases respectively, with 4 bases between them. CDR3 loop: CASSFLGANVLTF. CDR3 in DNA: TGTGCCAGCAGCTTCCTCGGGGCCAACGTCCTGACTTTC.

V gene TRBV7-6 combines with J gene TRBJ2-1; 10 bases match TRBD2. The ends lost 5 bases at V and 4 bases at J; junction bases unmatched: 2. This CDR3 is 14 amino acids long. Germline V gives CDR1 SGHVS, CDR2 FNYEAQ. DNA for the CDR3: TGTGCCAGCAGCGGGGGACTAGCGTACAATGAGCAGTTCTTC. Translating gives CASSGGLAYNEQFF.

V is TRBV5-6 and J is TRBJ2-6; D is uncertain. This CDR3 comprises 17 residues. Germline values: CDR1 SGHDT, CDR2 YYEEEE. Trimming took 0 bases from V and 4 from J, leaving 14 bases between them. The CDR3 region is CASSLVAALGGANVLTF. As DNA, the CDR3 is TGTGCCAGCAGCTTGGTGGCGGCTTTGGGAGGGGCCAACGTCCTGACTTTC. The whole variable domain, filled in from reference TRBV5-6 and TRBJ2-6, reads DAGVTQSPTHLIKTRGQQVTLRCSPKSGHDTVSWYQQALGQGPQFIFQYYEEEERQRGNFPDRFSGHQFPNYSSELNVNALLLGDSALYLCASSLVAALGGANVLTFGAGSRLTVL.

In its sample, this clone was seen once. The chain has TRBV6-5 and TRBJ1-2, with TRBD1 as a possible D gene (5 bases). V gave up 3 bases and J gave up 4 bases, with 9 bases separating them. The germline gives CDR1 MNHEY, CDR2 SVGAGI. CDR3 length equals 13 residues. The CDR3 DNA reads TGTGCCAGCAGTTATTCAGGGTTCTATGGCTACACCTTC. It encodes CASSYSGFYGYTF.